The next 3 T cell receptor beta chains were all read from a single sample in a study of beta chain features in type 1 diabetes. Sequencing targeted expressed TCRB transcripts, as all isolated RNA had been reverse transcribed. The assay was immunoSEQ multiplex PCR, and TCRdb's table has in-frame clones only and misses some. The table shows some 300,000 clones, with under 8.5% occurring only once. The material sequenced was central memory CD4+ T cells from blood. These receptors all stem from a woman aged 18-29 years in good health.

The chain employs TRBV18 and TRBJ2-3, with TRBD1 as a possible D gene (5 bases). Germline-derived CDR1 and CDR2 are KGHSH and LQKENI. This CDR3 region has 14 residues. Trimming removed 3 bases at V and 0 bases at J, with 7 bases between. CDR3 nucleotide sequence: TGTGCCAGCTCACCGACAGCTAGCACAGATACGCAGTATTTT. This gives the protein CASSPTASTDTQYF.

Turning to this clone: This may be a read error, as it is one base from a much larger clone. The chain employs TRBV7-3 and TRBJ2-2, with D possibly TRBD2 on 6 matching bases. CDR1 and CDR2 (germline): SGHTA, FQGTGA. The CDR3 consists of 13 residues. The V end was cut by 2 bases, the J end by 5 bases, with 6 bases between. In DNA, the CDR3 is TGTGCCAGCAGCTTAGGAGGGACCGGGGAGCTGTTTTTT. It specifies CASSLGGTGELFF.

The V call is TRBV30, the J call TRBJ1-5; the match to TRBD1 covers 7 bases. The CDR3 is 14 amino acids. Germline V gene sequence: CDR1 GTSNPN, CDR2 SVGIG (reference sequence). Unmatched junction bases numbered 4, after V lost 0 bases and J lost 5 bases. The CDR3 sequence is CAWSVTGTDQPQHF. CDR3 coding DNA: TGTGCCTGGAGTGTAACAGGGACAGATCAGCCCCAGCATTTT.